Sequencing of this T cell receptor (beta chain) was carried out in a study of cytomegalovirus exposure and HLA in healthy donors. Primers for the PCR totalled 60 Vbeta and 13 Jbeta. The repertoire was sequenced with immunoSEQ multiplex PCR; TCRdb's copy has only in-frame clones and lacks some. The data show about 98,000 clones, under 75% seen once. This CDR3 has 10 residues. Per germline, CDR1 SNHLY and CDR2 FYNNEI. V gave up 4 bases and J gave up 13 bases, with 8 bases separating them. The receptor was isolated from a female donor in good health and CMV-seronegative. Sequencing input: PBMCs. This chain uses TRBV2 with TRBJ2-1; D uncertain. The CDR3 bases are TGTGCCAGCAGTGTTGGGCCCCAGTTCTTC. It specifies CASSVGPQFF.